This TCR beta chain is drawn from a study of blood T cell repertoires in COVID-19. About the study: Some COVID-19 samples were acute and others convalescent; all came from the United States, Italy and Spain. T cells, B-cell-depleted T cells, or PBMCs supplied cDNA or gDNA.

Assay: immunoSEQ multiplex PCR; the TCRdb copy retains only in-frame clones and omits some. The sample shows tens of thousands of clones, about four fifths of them seen only once. The sample comprised peripheral blood. This sequence was found in a human donor in a cohort sampled during active COVID-19.

In nucleotides, the CDR3 is TGTGCCAGCAGCAGATCACAGATTTCTAGCACAGATACGCAGTATTTT. This codes for CASSRSQISSTDTQYF. The chain has TRBV7-9 and TRBJ2-3; D gene ambiguous. Germline CDR1 reads SEHNR; CDR2 reads FQNEAQ (reference sequence). This CDR3 comprises 16 residues. Trimming left V 5 bases short and J 0 bases short, with 15 bases between.